One and the same sample provided the 13 T cell receptor beta chains below, sequenced in a study of T-cell reconstitution after alpha-beta-depleted transplantation in children (dated by TCRdb to about 2016). The library was built by means of PCR. The instrument was an Illumina HiSeq 2500. To normalize quantification of the TCRbeta repertoire, the TCR libraries were built with molecular barcoding that relied on unique molecular identifiers. TCRdb applied fastp at Q25 and MiXCR to the public reads, then kept only in-frame beta chains. Rows merge per CDR3 protein into single entries with the most common DNA and genes. The sample yields a few hundred thousand distinct CDR3 sequences; under 15% were counted once. The biggest ten clones account for 2.2% of the sample. Interpreted using the paper, the treatment or condition label stands for: allogeneic hematopoietic cell transplantation with graft depleted of TCRalphabeta T cells and CD19 B cells.

This sample comprised PBMCs, mostly from graft donor cells, obtained 360 days after TCRalphabeta/CD19-depleted stem cell transplant. Receptor source: a male patient aged 10-17 years who had a stem cell transplant for acute myeloid leukemia, so the T cells may come from the graft donor.

This clonotype was picked up a small number of times. The chain employs TRBV7-3 and TRBJ2-2; 7 bases map to TRBD2. The CDR3 length is 16 residues. The V segment lost 3 bases and the J segment 14 bases; nucleotides outside the gene matches: 18. Germline V gene data show CDR1 as SGHTA and CDR2 as FQGTGA. In nucleotides, the CDR3 is TGTGCCAGCAGCTTGGGCCGCGGGAGCGTTAACGGGGGTCTGTTTTTT. Translating gives CASSLGRGSVNGGLFF.

In its sample, this clonotype was seen a few times. J is TRBJ1-2 and V is TRBV12-3 or TRBV12-4; D might be TRBD1 (5 bases). V lost 5 bases to trimming and J lost 4 bases, with 14 bases between them. The CDR3 sequence is 14 residues long. CDR3 loop: CASSHAGIGYGYTF. CDR3 DNA: TGTGCCAGCAGTCACGCAGGGATCGGCTATGGCTACACCTTC.

The chain carries TRBV10-3 and TRBJ2-1; TRBD1 matches at 9 bases. The CDR3 extends over 15 amino acids. Germline V CDR1 and CDR2: ENHRY, SYGVKD. V lost 2 bases and J lost 8; bases outside the gene matches: 7. Written as DNA, the CDR3 is TGTGCCATCAGTGAGGACGGACAGGGGAAGGATGAGCAGTTCTTC. This encodes CAISEDGQGKDEQFF.

The chain joins TRBV7-6 to TRBJ2-5; D uncertain. V lost 4 bases and J 5 bases, leaving 17 bases between the germline ends. This CDR3 region has 15 residues. CDR1 SGHVS and CDR2 FNYEAQ come from the germline V gene. CDR3 sequence (DNA): TGTGCCAGCAGCTCGGGCCCCGGGCCCAGGGAGACCCAGTACTTC. This codes for CASSSGPGPRETQYF.

This clonotype was seen only a few times. The chain is built from TRBV28 and TRBJ2-1, with TRBD2 identical over 7 bases. The CDR3 extends over 15 amino acids. The V segment lost 6 bases and the J segment 5 bases; nucleotides outside the gene matches: 10. Germline V lookup: CDR1 MDHEN, CDR2 SYDVKM. The CDR3 region is CASSPNAGRDNEQFF. The CDR3 nucleotides read TGTGCCAGCAGCCCGAACGCGGGGAGGGACAATGAGCAGTTCTTC.

This clonotype was observed a handful of times. This chain connects TRBV20-1 to TRBJ2-7; 9 bases are a match to TRBD2. The junction had 7 bases not matched to a gene; V was cut back by 7 bases and J by 0 bases. Germline lookup yields CDR1 DFQATT and CDR2 SNEGSKA (reference sequence). The CDR3 totals 14 residues. CDR3 residues: CSGYASGISYEQYF. In DNA, the CDR3 is TGCAGTGGGTATGCTAGCGGGATCTCCTACGAGCAGTACTTC.

The chain recombines TRBV20-1 with TRBJ1-4, with D hard to call. Trimming pared 0 bases from V and 4 bases from J, leaving 9 bases between. The length of the CDR3 is 14 residues. In germline, CDR1 is DFQATT, CDR2 SNEGSKA (reference sequence). The CDR3 DNA is TGCAGTGCTAGAGATTACGTTTTTAATGAAAAACTGTTTTTT. Its protein is CSARDYVFNEKLFF.

The chain couples TRBV29-1 to TRBJ2-1; TRBD2 is a possible D gene (7 bases). V lost 4 bases, J lost 10 bases, and 17 bases lay in between. The germline V gene has CDR1 SQVTM and CDR2 ANQGSEA. The CDR3 spans 13 residues. DNA of the CDR3: TGCAGCGTTGCTCCCGGGGGGACAAAGGAGCAGTTCTTC. Translating gives CSVAPGGTKEQFF.

This clonotype was seen many times. The J gene is TRBJ2-3, the V gene TRBV5-8; D is unclear. Germline CDR1 SGHTS, CDR2 YDEGEE. V was cut by 0 bases and J by 3 bases, with 14 bases left in between. The CDR3 is 16 residues long. In DNA, the CDR3 is TGTGCCAGCAGCTTGGGGGTGACACTCCAAACAGATACGCAGTATTTT. Its protein product is CASSLGVTLQTDTQYF.

In this sample, this clonotype turned up a few times. The gene calls are TRBV6-5 and TRBJ2-3, with a possible D match to TRBD2 (6 bases). V lost 2 bases to trimming and J lost 4 bases, with 16 bases between them. CDR1 is MNHEY, CDR2 SVGAGI, per germline. The CDR3 consists of 16 residues. The CDR3 sequence is CASSYLGGGVPDTQYF. CDR3 sequence (DNA): TGTGCCAGCAGTTACCTTGGTGGAGGGGTTCCAGATACGCAGTATTTT.

This clonotype was seen more than once but under ten times. The rearrangement uses TRBV9 and TRBJ2-6; unclear D gene. V was trimmed by 0 bases and J by 2 bases, leaving 9 bases between them. The CDR3 consists of 16 residues. The V gene's germline CDR1 is SGDLS and CDR2 YYNGEE. CDR3 residues: CASSVEGLAGANVLTF. CDR3 DNA sequence: TGTGCCAGCAGCGTAGAAGGCCTCGCTGGGGCCAACGTCCTGACTTTC.

The V gene is TRBV6-6, the J gene TRBJ2-2; 7 positions match TRBD1. Germline trimming cut 6 bases from V and 6 bases from J; bases unmatched to any gene: 4. Looked up from germline, CDR1 is MNHNY and CDR2 is SVGAGI (reference sequence). The CDR3 runs 13 residues. The CDR3 region has the DNA TGTGCCAGCAGAACAGGGGTGGCCGGGGAGCTGTTTTTT. This sequence encodes CASRTGVAGELFF.

The CDR3 protein is CASSLRLAPETQYF. For the CDR3, the DNA is TGTGCCAGCAGCTTACGACTAGCGCCGGAGACCCAGTACTTC. The chain is built from TRBV13 and TRBJ2-5, with 8 bases identical to TRBD2. The CDR3 is 14 amino acids. Germline values: CDR1 PRHDT, CDR2 FYEKMQ (reference sequence). J was trimmed by 5 bases and V by 2 bases; bases with no gene match: 4. Combining the CDR3 with reference TRBV13 and TRBJ2-5 gives the whole variable domain AAGVIQSPRHLIKEKRETATLKCYPIPRHDTVYWYQQGPGQDPQFLISFYEKMQSDKGSIPDRFSAQQFSDYHSELNMSSLELGDSALYFCASSLRLAPETQYFGPGTRLLVL.